This T cell receptor beta chain is from a study of neurological immune-mediated disorders. Study conclusions and caveats: Among 34 multiple sclerosis patients, phylogenetic grouping put the repertoires of 18 into a single related-CDR3 cluster, a possible signature. Patients with HTLV-1-associated myelopathy showed the most TCR clonal expansion. Those with multiple sclerosis showed the least, falling below healthy controls.

TCRdb ran MiXCR on the 5' RACE reads and lists one entry per CDR3 protein. Here the sample spans roughly 62,000 distinct CDR3 sequences, under 5% being singletons. This clonotype came up many times. Its antigen remains unknown. The CDR3 length is 14 residues. V lost 5 bases, J lost 4 bases, and 6 bases stayed unmatched. Germline V CDR1 and CDR2: SGHNT, YYREEE (reference sequence). Sequencing was done on a sample of PBMCs. The sequence was obtained from a woman aged 50 to 65 with multiple sclerosis. The rearrangement uses TRBV5-4 and TRBJ2-7, with 10 bases fitting TRBD1. DNA of the CDR3: TGTGCCAGCAGTCCTGGGACAGGGGCTTACGAGCAGTACGTC. Residues: CASSPGTGAYEQYV.